This T cell receptor (beta chain) was sequenced for a study of OX40 agonist ivuxolimab in advanced cancers. Blood was sampled at baseline, cycle 4 day 1, and cycle 7 day 1. Germline V gives CDR1 SGHTS, CDR2 YDEGEE. The CDR3 sequence is 14 residues long. Trimming shortened V by 0 bases and J by 0 bases, and 7 bases separated the two germline ends. Assay: immunoSEQ multiplex PCR; the TCRdb copy retains only in-frame clones and omits some. The sample includes about 69,000 clones, about 89% of them seen just once. This specimen was CD4+ or CD8+ T cells sorted from blood, taken in a trial of the OX40 agonist ivuxolimab. The chain has TRBV5-8 and TRBJ2-7; D is unresolved. The TCR originated in an adult with an advanced solid tumor such as melanoma, head and neck, liver or kidney cancer. CDR3 nucleotide sequence: TGTGCCAGCAGCTTGGGCGGAAACTCCTACGAGCAGTACTTC. This encodes CASSLGGNSYEQYF.